These 21 T cell receptor beta chains were sequenced from one sample in a study of CD8+CD57+ T cells in acquired aplastic anemia. The authors sequenced patients whose flow cytometry had shown CD8+CD57+ cell expansion. TCR beta VDJ and CDR3 profiles were obtained from a genomic DNA template. TCRdb reprocessed the reads via MiXCR and lists one record per CDR3 protein. The table includes more than 150,000 distinct CDR3 sequences, around 47% detected once. The sequencing sample was made of sorted CD4+, CD8+, or CD8+CD57+ T cells (not recorded which) from PBMCs. The receptors stem from a human donor with aplastic anemia.

As regards this clonotype: The junction departs from the called germline gene at one end, perhaps through a read error. V and J are TRBV7-2 and TRBJ2-2; D possibly corresponds to TRBD2 (5 bases). The germline V gene encodes CDR1 SGHTA and CDR2 FQGNSA. CDR3 size: 14 residues. CDR3 bases: TGTGCCAGCAGAGCTTTATCGAACACCGGGGAGCTGTTCTTT. Translated: CASRALSNTGELFF.

The chain is built from TRBV11-3 and TRBJ2-5; 9 nucleotides align to TRBD2. CDR1 and CDR2 from the germline V gene are SGHNT and YENEEA. V dropped 4 bases and J dropped 5; count of bases not matched to a gene: 5. This CDR3 contains 14 residues. Here the CDR3 reads CASSSLAGVETQYF. The CDR3 region has the DNA TGTGCCAGCAGCTCTTTAGCGGGAGTCGAGACCCAGTACTTC.

This clonotype was counted a few times. V and J are TRBV6-5 and TRBJ2-5, with a tentative D call TRBD2 (6 bases). This CDR3 spans 16 amino acids. Deletions cut 6 bases from V and 3 bases from J, with 20 bases between. Germline values: CDR1 MNHEY, CDR2 SVGAGI. CDR3 DNA sequence: TGTGCCAGCAGGGAATTAAAATATAGCGGAAAAGAGACCCAGTACTTC. This sequence encodes CASRELKYSGKETQYF.

This clonotype is a singleton in its sample. The chain has TRBV10-3 and TRBJ1-2; weak D call: TRBD1 (6 bases). This CDR3 has 12 amino acids. CDR1 and CDR2 from the germline V gene are ENHRY and SYGVKD. Trimming took off 10 bases at V and 6 bases at J, with 15 bases between the two ends. CDR3 DNA: TGTGCCAGCCCCGGAAGGGGGGATGGCTACACCTTC. Encoded protein: CASPGRGDGYTF.

Remarks on this clonotype: It may be a read error: a sequence one base away is much more abundant. This rearrangement joins TRBV5-1 to TRBJ1-4; TRBD1 agrees at 8 bases. The CDR3 runs 13 residues. From germline, CDR1 is SGHRS and CDR2 YFSETQ. DNA for the CDR3: TGCGCCGGCAGCTTTGGACAGGGCGGAAAACTGTTTTTT. Encoded protein: CAGSFGQGGKLFF.

The J gene is TRBJ2-7, the V gene TRBV29-1; perhaps D is TRBD1 or TRBD2 (7 bases each). Per germline, CDR1 SQVTM and CDR2 ANQGSEA. The CDR3 length is 14 residues. Trimming cost V 3 bases and J 6 bases, with 18 bases left between them. The CDR3 sequence is CSVEPGGGGGEQYF. CDR3 nucleotide sequence: TGCAGCGTTGAGCCCGGGGGAGGGGGCGGCGAGCAGTACTTC.

This clonotype appeared a single time. The chain links TRBV10-3 to TRBJ1-2; D is unclear. The length of the CDR3 is 15 residues. In germline, CDR1 is ENHRY, CDR2 SYGVKD. V lost 3 bases to trimming and J lost 1 base, with 12 bases between them. The CDR3 sequence is CAISDLVTDNYGYTF. CDR3 nucleotides: TGTGCCATCAGTGACCTCGTGACGGATAACTATGGCTACACCTTC.

J is TRBJ1-6 and V is TRBV2; no clear D gene. From germline, CDR1 is SNHLY and CDR2 FYNNEI. CDR3 length: 15 amino acids. The V and J ends lost 7 bases and 11 bases respectively, with 21 bases between them. The CDR3 nucleotides are TGTGCCAGCAATCCGGGCAGGCCCTTTAGTCCACCCCTCCACTTT. It specifies CASNPGRPFSPPLHF.

This rearrangement joins TRBV20-1 to TRBJ2-1; 11 bases are a match to TRBD2. The CDR3 runs to 17 residues. Germline lookup yields CDR1 DFQATT and CDR2 SNEGSKA (reference sequence). J lost 4 bases, V lost 0 bases, and 8 bases had no gene match. CDR3 residues: CSARELPSGGLYNEQFF. The CDR3, as DNA: TGCAGTGCTAGAGAATTGCCTAGCGGGGGGCTGTACAATGAGCAGTTCTTC.

This rearrangement joins TRBV2 to TRBJ2-3; no definite D call. CDR3 length equals 14 residues. Germline values: CDR1 SNHLY, CDR2 FYNNEI. Between the trimmed V and J ends, which lost 2 bases and 7 bases, there was a span of 13 bases. CDR3 residues: CASSERAGFYTQYF. In DNA form, the CDR3 reads TGTGCCAGCAGTGAAAGGGCAGGATTTTATACGCAGTATTTT.

This clonotype has only a few counts. This chain joins TRBV29-1 and TRBJ1-2, with TRBD1 matching 10 bases. The CDR3 has 12 amino acids. The J segment lost 6 bases and the V segment lost 7 bases, leaving 5 bases of the junction unmatched. The germline V gene has CDR1 SQVTM and CDR2 ANQGSEA. The CDR3 DNA reads as TGCAGCGCAGGACAGGGGGAGAATGGCTACACCTTC. This codes for CSAGQGENGYTF.

This sequence joins TRBV29-1 and TRBJ1-2, with 8 bases identical to TRBD1. CDR1 is SQVTM and CDR2 is ANQGSEA in the germline V gene. The CDR3 runs to 13 residues. V shed 3 bases, J shed 7 bases, and the junction held 7 bases outside the gene matches. The CDR3 coding sequence is TGCAGCGTTGAGGGACAGGCGAAGATTGGCTACACCTTC. Protein sequence: CSVEGQAKIGYTF. The complete variable domain, with remaining parts taken from reference TRBV29-1 and TRBJ1-2, reads SAVISQKPSRDICQRGTSLTIQCQVDSQVTMMFWYRQQPGQSLTLIATANQGSEATYESGFVIDKFPISRPNLTFSTLTVSNMSPEDSSIYLCSVEGQAKIGYTFGSGTRLTVV.

This clonotype came up many times. The chain couples TRBV7-6 to TRBJ1-5; D is ambiguous. The CDR3 sequence is 13 residues long. V lost 5 bases and J lost 9, with 14 bases in between. CDR1 is SGHVS and CDR2 is FNYEAQ in the germline V gene. The CDR3, as DNA: TGTGCCAGCAGCGCCTCCCCCGGGTGGCCCCAGCATTTT. Its protein is CASSASPGWPQHF.

This chain links TRBV29-1 with TRBJ1-2; D remains unclear. Trimming removed 6 bases from V and 4 bases from J, with 6 bases in between. Germline-derived CDR1 and CDR2 are SQVTM and ANQGSEA. This CDR3 is 10 amino acids long. CDR3 nucleotide sequence: TGCAGCGTCTTCCTCTATGGCTACACCTTC. The encoded protein is CSVFLYGYTF.

V and J are TRBV7-9 and TRBJ1-1, with D possibly matching TRBD1 (5 bases). V was clipped by 1 base and J by 5 bases, with 14 bases between them. This CDR3 spans 15 amino acids. The germline gives CDR1 SEHNR, CDR2 FQNEAQ (reference sequence). CDR3 nucleotides: TGTGCCAGCAGCTTAGAGGGACCTCCGGGGACTGAAGCTTTCTTT. It translates to CASSLEGPPGTEAFF.

CDR3 nucleotides: TGCAGCGTCGATCTCCGTGATAAGGGGATGAACACTGAAGCTTTCTTT. Protein: CSVDLRDKGMNTEAFF. The gene calls are TRBV29-1 and TRBJ1-1; D might be TRBD1 (5 bases). Trimming shortened V by 6 bases and J by 0 bases, and 20 bases separated the two germline ends. CDR1 and CDR2 (germline): SQVTM, ANQGSEA. The CDR3 is made up of 16 amino acids.

J is TRBJ2-1 and V is TRBV11-2; a weak D match, TRBD2 (5 bases). The CDR3 totals 18 residues. With 1 base removed from V and 0 bases from J, the gap between germline ends came to 16 bases. Germline V gene data show CDR1 as SGHAT and CDR2 as FQNNGV. The CDR3: CASSLVLYRGSSYNEQFF. CDR3 nucleotides: TGTGCCAGCAGCTTAGTTCTCTATCGGGGAAGCTCCTACAATGAGCAGTTCTTC.

J is TRBJ2-5 and V is TRBV29-1; D is uncertain. This CDR3 region has 12 residues. Germline values: CDR1 SQVTM, CDR2 ANQGSEA. Trimming left V 4 bases short and J 0 bases short, with 6 bases between. CDR3 nucleotides: TGCAGCGTTGGTATGTACCAAGAGACCCAGTACTTC. Protein: CSVGMYQETQYF. The entire variable domain, with the rest obtained from reference TRBV29-1 and TRBJ2-5, is as follows: SAVISQKPSRDICQRGTSLTIQCQVDSQVTMMFWYRQQPGQSLTLIATANQGSEATYESGFVIDKFPISRPNLTFSTLTVSNMSPEDSSIYLCSVGMYQETQYFGPGTRLLVL.

This clonotype was picked up a small number of times. J is TRBJ1-6 and V is TRBV6-1; the D is unclear. The CDR3 totals 13 residues. CDR1 MNHNS and CDR2 SASEGT come from the germline V gene. The germline V and J ends were trimmed by 8 bases and 6 bases, with 11 bases remaining between them. The CDR3 sequence is CASSGVINSPLHF. CDR3 bases: TGTGCCAGCTCCGGGGTTATTAATTCACCCCTCCACTTT.

The table lists this clonotype with many counts. V is TRBV5-1 and J is TRBJ2-1; 12 bases line up with TRBD2. The ends lost 4 bases at V and 1 base at J; junction bases unmatched: 9. The CDR3 spans 18 residues. The germline V gene encodes CDR1 SGHRS and CDR2 YFSETQ. Written as DNA, the CDR3 is TGCGCCAGCAGCAAGACTAGCGGGAGTTTGGGATCCTACAATGAGCAGTTCTTC. Translation gives CASSKTSGSLGSYNEQFF.

The rearrangement links TRBV11-3 to TRBJ1-2; D is possibly TRBD1 (5 bases). The V end was cut by 9 bases, the J end by 2 bases, with 16 bases between. This CDR3 region has 14 residues. Looked up from germline, CDR1 is SGHNT and CDR2 is YENEEA. The CDR3, as DNA: TGTGCCAGTCCTCCGAGGGGATTCAACTATGGCTACACCTTC. It codes for CASPPRGFNYGYTF.